One and the same sample provided the 2 T cell receptor beta chains below, sequenced in a study of T-cell memory formation after mild COVID-19. Each CDR3 protein is one row after TCRdb ran MiXCR on the 5' RACE reads. The table lists around 420,000 distinct CDR3 sequences, 20% to 25% of them singletons. The sequenced sample was PBMCs or a T cell subset sorted from them (not recorded which). The receptors were gathered from an adult woman who had mild COVID-19 (a few samples of this study predate the infection). Cell type and time point are not known.

This clonotype was detected only a few times. This chain uses TRBV24-1 with TRBJ1-5; tentatively, D is TRBD1 (6 bases). Trimming took off 4 bases at V and 1 base at J, with 13 bases between the two ends. The CDR3 is 16 residues long. The germline gives CDR1 KGHDR, CDR2 SFDVKD. The CDR3 bases are TGTGCCACCAGTGACCACAGGGAAGGAAGCAATCAGCCCCAGCATTTT. The encoded protein is CATSDHREGSNQPQHF.

This clonotype showed up just a few times. The rearrangement links TRBV5-1 to TRBJ1-1; 9 positions match TRBD1. Germline-derived CDR1 and CDR2 are SGHRS and YFSETQ. V shed 4 bases, J shed 11 bases, and the junction held 6 bases outside the gene matches. The CDR3 has 12 residues. CDR3 in DNA: TGCGCCAGCAGCCCGGACAGGGGTGAGGCTTTCTTT. It specifies CASSPDRGEAFF.